This T cell receptor beta chain was documented in a study of shared clonotypes between healthy human individuals. Study at large: Per-donor plates numbered three CD4 naive, three CD4 memory, two CD8 naive and one CD8 memory.

From germline, CDR1 is SNHLY and CDR2 FYNNEI. Trimming cost V 3 bases and J 4 bases, with 6 bases left between them. The CDR3 sequence is 12 residues long. A word on this clone: What it binds is unknown. Different DNA sequences within this sample yield the same CDR3.

Libraries were prepared by immunoSEQ multiplex PCR; TCRdb keeps only in-frame clonotypes and omits some of them. The sample lists more than 2 million clones, about 94% occurring once. Study-wide results and caveats: The naive CD4 repertoires of a handful of donors were compared, and around 5.1% of clonotypes were shared.

Every donor, a Caucasian adult, lived in Nashville, Tennessee. The authors divided CD4+ cells into CD45RA+ naive and CD45RA-negative memory subsets. The chain is built from TRBV2 and TRBJ1-2; D uncertain. This sequence was found in a man aged 18 to 29 in good health. Sequencing was carried out using naive CD4+ T cells sorted from blood. Stated subset: CD45RA+ positively selected. CDR3 in DNA: TGTGCCAGCAGTGAGGGCGCCTATGGCTACACCTTC. Its translation is CASSEGAYGYTF. The variable domain in full, completed from reference TRBV2 and TRBJ1-2, reads EPEVTQTPSHQVTQMGQEVILRCVPISNHLYFYWYRQILGQKVEFLVSFYNNEISEKSEIFDDQFSVERPDGSNFTLKIRSTKLEDSAMYFCASSEGAYGYTFGSGTRLTVV.